One T cell receptor (beta chain) is described in this entry. Sequenced by immunoSEQ multiplex PCR; TCRdb stores in-frame clones only, minus some. Of about 290,000 clones in the sample, about 90% are singletons; the top ten hold 11%. The source of the sample is a study of blood T cell repertoires in COVID-19. Overall study: T cells, B-cell-depleted T cells, or PBMCs supplied cDNA or gDNA.

The germline V gene encodes CDR1 ENHRY and CDR2 SYGVKD. The CDR3 covers 14 residues. Losses at the gene ends were 5 bases for V and 3 bases for J; bases not matched to a gene: 6. The sequenced sample was peripheral blood. This chain connects TRBV10-3 to TRBJ1-1; 7 nucleotides match TRBD1. This clonotype was sampled from a woman in her 30s with COVID-19, enrolled during active disease. The CDR3 DNA is TGTGCCATCAGTAAGACAGGGTCTGACACTGAAGCTTTCTTT. This gives the protein CAISKTGSDTEAFF.